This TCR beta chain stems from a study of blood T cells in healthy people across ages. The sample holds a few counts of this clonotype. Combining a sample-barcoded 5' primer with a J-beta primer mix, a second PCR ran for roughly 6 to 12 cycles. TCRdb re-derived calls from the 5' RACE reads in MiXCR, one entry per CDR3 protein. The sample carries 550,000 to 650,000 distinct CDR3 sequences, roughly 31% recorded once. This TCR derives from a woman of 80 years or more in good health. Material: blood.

DNA for the CDR3: TGCAGTGCTAAGGAGGGGGCTGGGGGGAACGAGCAGTACTTC. Encoded protein: CSAKEGAGGNEQYF. The chain combines TRBV20-1 with TRBJ2-4, with a tentative D call TRBD1 (7 bases). The end of the DNA aligns better with TRBJ2-7, so the J call may be wrong. This CDR3 has 14 amino acids. Germline V CDR1 and CDR2: DFQATT, SNEGSKA (reference sequence).